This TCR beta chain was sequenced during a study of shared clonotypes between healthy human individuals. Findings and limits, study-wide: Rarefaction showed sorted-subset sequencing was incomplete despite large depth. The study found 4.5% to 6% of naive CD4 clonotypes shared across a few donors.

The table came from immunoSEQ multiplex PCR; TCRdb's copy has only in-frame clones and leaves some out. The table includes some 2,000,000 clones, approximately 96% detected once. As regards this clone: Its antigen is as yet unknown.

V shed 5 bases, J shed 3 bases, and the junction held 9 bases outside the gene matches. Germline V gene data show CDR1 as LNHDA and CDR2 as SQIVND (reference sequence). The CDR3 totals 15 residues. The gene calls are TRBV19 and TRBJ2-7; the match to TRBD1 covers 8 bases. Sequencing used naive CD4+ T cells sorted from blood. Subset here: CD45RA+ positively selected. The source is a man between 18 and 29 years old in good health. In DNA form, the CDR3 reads TGTGCCAGTAGTCCAATAGGACAGGGAATCTACGAGCAGTACTTC. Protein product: CASSPIGQGIYEQYF.